Listed here are 5 T cell receptor beta chains from one sample, sequenced in a study of blood T cell repertoires in COVID-19. Measured with immunoSEQ multiplex PCR; TCRdb has only the in-frame clones, and not every one. The sample includes 200,000 to 300,000 clones, approximately 83% of them seen just once. The sample consisted of peripheral blood. All receptors come from a woman in her twenties or thirties who had recovered from COVID-19.

This clone was observed a single time. V and J are TRBV27 and TRBJ2-3; 10 bases map to TRBD1. This CDR3 comprises 15 residues. The junction had 2 bases not matched to a gene; V was cut back by 2 bases and J by 3 bases. Germline V lookup: CDR1 MNHEY, CDR2 SMNVEV (reference sequence). The CDR3 DNA is TGTGCCAGCAGTTTAGGGACAGGGGAAACAGATACGCAGTATTTT. This codes for CASSLGTGETDTQYF.

This chain links TRBV9 with TRBJ2-5, with D maybe TRBD2 (5 bases). Deletions cut 4 bases from V and 5 bases from J, with 12 bases between. This CDR3 region has 13 residues. Looked up from germline, CDR1 is SGDLS and CDR2 is YYNGEE. The CDR3 sequence: CASSSGLIETQYF. The CDR3 coding sequence is TGTGCCAGCAGCTCAGGACTGATCGAGACCCAGTACTTC. The full variable domain, rest sourced from reference TRBV9 and TRBJ2-5, is DSGVTQTPKHLITATGQRVTLRCSPRSGDLSVYWYQQSLDQGLQFLIQYYNGEERAKGNILERFSAQQFPDLHSELNLSSLELGDSALYFCASSSGLIETQYFGPGTRLLVL.

The chain has TRBV5-6 and TRBJ2-1; 12 nucleotides line up with TRBD1. CDR3 size: 17 residues. From germline, CDR1 is SGHDT and CDR2 YYEEEE. J lost 7 bases, V lost 1 base, and 9 bases had no gene match. In nucleotides, the CDR3 is TGTGCCAGCAGCTTGTATAGCCCGGGACAGGGGGCAAATGAGCAGTTCTTC. Protein product: CASSLYSPGQGANEQFF.

The V call is TRBV6-4, the J call TRBJ1-5, with a weak D call TRBD1 (6 bases). Looked up from germline, CDR1 is MRHNA and CDR2 is SNTAGT. The V gene lost 3 bases and the J gene lost 0 bases, with 21 bases spanning the gap. The CDR3 is 19 residues long. CDR3 amino acids: CASSESFGTRGSSNQPQHF. For the CDR3, the DNA is TGTGCCAGCAGTGAAAGTTTCGGGACAAGGGGAAGTAGCAATCAGCCCCAGCATTTT.

The V call is TRBV5-6, the J call TRBJ2-1; D is perhaps TRBD2 (5 bases). V was cut by 2 bases and J by 3 bases, with 9 bases left in between. This CDR3 spans 14 amino acids. CDR1 is SGHDT and CDR2 is YYEEEE in the germline V gene. CDR3 sequence (DNA): TGTGCCAGCAGCTTTACTAGTAACTACAATGAGCAGTTCTTC. Translating it yields CASSFTSNYNEQFF. Supplemented by reference TRBV5-6 and TRBJ2-1, the full variable domain reads DAGVTQSPTHLIKTRGQQVTLRCSPKSGHDTVSWYQQALGQGPQFIFQYYEEEERQRGNFPDRFSGHQFPNYSSELNVNALLLGDSALYLCASSFTSNYNEQFFGPGTRLTVL.